The 5 T cell receptor beta chains below were found in one sample sequenced in a study of CD8+CD57+ T cells in acquired aplastic anemia. CDR3 and TCR beta VDJ profiling relied on a genomic DNA template. TCRdb used MiXCR to reprocess the reads, holding one entry per CDR3 protein. The sample lists 250,000 or so distinct CDR3 sequences, 40% to 50% occurring once. In patients chosen for sequencing, flow cytometry had shown CD8+CD57+ cell expansion. The source material was sorted CD4+, CD8+, or CD8+CD57+ T cells (not recorded which) from PBMCs. The receptors were sampled from a human donor with aplastic anemia.

The V and J genes are TRBV6-2 or TRBV6-3 and TRBJ1-1, with D unresolved. The CDR3 consists of 11 residues. Between the trimmed V and J ends, which lost 5 bases and 4 bases, there was a span of 5 bases. Germline CDR1 reads MNHEY; CDR2 reads SVGEGT. Here the CDR3 reads CASSTSTEAFF. Here the CDR3 DNA reads TGTGCCAGCAGTACAAGCACTGAAGCTTTCTTT.

This clonotype was observed a handful of times. The rearrangement joins TRBV7-6 to TRBJ2-7; D is unclear. Germline lookup yields CDR1 SGHVS and CDR2 FNYEAQ. This CDR3 contains 14 residues. V lost 6 bases to trimming and J lost 2 bases, with 14 bases between them. The CDR3 spells CASSLRRSTYEQYF. CDR3 nucleotide sequence: TGTGCCAGCAGTTTGCGGCGGAGTACCTACGAGCAGTACTTC.

V gene TRBV7-2 combines with J gene TRBJ1-3; D gene unclear. The CDR3 sequence is 11 residues long. V dropped 1 base and J dropped 14 bases, with 9 bases sitting between them. CDR1 and CDR2 (germline): SGHTA, FQGNSA. The CDR3 nucleotides are TGTGCCAGCAGCTTAGGATTATCCGTATATTTT. Amino acid sequence: CASSLGLSVYF. Filled out from reference TRBV7-2 and TRBJ1-3, the complete variable domain reads GAGVSQSPSNKVTEKGKDVELRCDPISGHTALYWYRQSLGQGLEFLIYFQGNSAPDKSGLPSDRFSAERTGGSVSTLTIQRTQQEDSAVYLCASSLGLSVYFGEGSWLTVV.

The gene calls are TRBV5-1 and TRBJ1-1; perhaps TRBD1 as D (6 bases). This CDR3 contains 15 residues. Trimming cost V 4 bases and J 5 bases, with 18 bases left between them. CDR1 is SGHRS and CDR2 is YFSETQ in the germline V gene. Here the CDR3 reads CASSPFLGGQTEAFF. In DNA, the CDR3 is TGCGCCAGCAGCCCCTTCCTCGGGGGCCAGACTGAAGCTTTCTTT.

The chain uses TRBV10-3 and TRBJ1-5, with TRBD1 as a possible D gene (6 bases). The V gene lost 5 bases and the J gene lost 9 bases, with 14 bases spanning the gap. Germline values: CDR1 ENHRY, CDR2 SYGVKD. The CDR3 sequence is 13 residues long. The CDR3 reads CAISSTGPGPQHF. CDR3 sequence (DNA): TGTGCCATCAGTTCGACAGGTCCAGGGCCCCAGCATTTT.